Following are 13 T cell receptor beta chains from one sample sequenced in a study of CD8 T cells in Susac syndrome. Random hexamers were used to reverse transcribe an amount of about 0.45 to 1 ug RNA. From the immunoSEQ multiplex PCR reads, TCRdb called clonotypes with MiXCR, one entry per CDR3 protein. The sample lists 400,000 to 550,000 distinct CDR3 sequences; 85% to 90% were seen once. The specimen was CD8+ T cells from PBMCs. The receptor source for this set is a human donor with multiple sclerosis.

The CDR3 DNA reads TGTGCCAGCAGGGGAGGGTTAGCGGGGATCGACAATGAGCAGTTCTTC. It encodes CASRGGLAGIDNEQFF. The genes are TRBV6-1 and TRBJ2-1; 8 nucleotides align to TRBD2. The V segment lost 6 bases and the J segment 5 bases; nucleotides outside the gene matches: 12. Germline lookup yields CDR1 MNHNS and CDR2 SASEGT. The CDR3 contains 16 residues.

The chain combines TRBV5-6 with TRBJ2-2; tentatively, D is TRBD1 (5 bases). Germline assignment: CDR1 SGHDT and CDR2 YYEEEE. V gave up 4 bases and J gave up 8 bases, with 18 bases separating them. This CDR3 has 15 residues. The CDR3: CASSVNGAARGELFF. Written as DNA, the CDR3 is TGTGCCAGCAGCGTGAATGGGGCTGCTCGGGGGGAGCTGTTTTTT.

CDR3 loop: CASSQGQGPNEQYF. CDR3 in DNA: TGCGCCAGCAGCCAAGGACAGGGCCCGAACGAGCAGTACTTC. The chain is built from TRBV4-1 and TRBJ2-7; 7 bases align to TRBD1. The germline V gene encodes CDR1 MGHRA and CDR2 YSYEKL. The V gene end was trimmed by 1 base and the J gene end by 5 bases; junction bases not matched to a gene: 5. The CDR3 sequence is 14 residues long.

This chain uses TRBV20-1 with TRBJ2-5, with TRBD2 matching over 7 bases. The V and J ends lost 0 bases and 2 bases, in that order; junction bases with no gene match: 6. Per the germline V gene, CDR1 is DFQATT and CDR2 is SNEGSKA (reference sequence). The CDR3 has 15 amino acids. CDR3 bases: TGCAGTGCTAGAGATTTTGGCGGGGGACAAGAGACCCAGTACTTC. This translates into CSARDFGGGQETQYF.

The chain is built from TRBV4-1 and TRBJ1-3, with D possibly being TRBD1 (5 bases). V shed 0 bases and J shed 7 bases, with 13 bases lying between them. Germline V gives CDR1 MGHRA, CDR2 YSYEKL. The CDR3 consists of 15 residues. The CDR3 reads CASSQERAGGNTIYF. The CDR3 DNA follows: TGCGCCAGCAGCCAAGAGAGGGCCGGGGGGAACACCATATATTTT.

The chain employs TRBV5-1 and TRBJ2-4, with D maybe TRBD2 (6 bases). CDR3 length: 14 amino acids. Trimming took off 1 base at V and 8 bases at J, with 13 bases between the two ends. CDR1 and CDR2 from the germline V gene are SGHRS and YFSETQ. The CDR3: CASSLSVGGHIQYF. CDR3 nucleotide sequence: TGCGCCAGCAGCTTGTCCGTGGGGGGTCACATTCAGTACTTC. Drawing the rest from reference TRBV5-1 and TRBJ2-4, the complete variable domain is KAGVTQTPRYLIKTRGQQVTLSCSPISGHRSVSWYQQTPGQGLQFLFEYFSETQRNKGNFPGRFSGRQFSNSRSEMNVSTLELGDSALYLCASSLSVGGHIQYFGAGTRLSVL.

The chain combines TRBV5-4 with TRBJ2-1; 10 bases match TRBD2. From germline, CDR1 is SGHNT and CDR2 YYREEE (reference sequence). Trimming at V came to 7 bases and at J to 7 bases, leaving 8 bases not matched to a gene. The CDR3 totals 14 residues. The CDR3 spells CASGGTSELNEQFF. DNA of the CDR3: TGTGCCAGCGGAGGGACTAGCGAGTTGAATGAGCAGTTCTTC.

The rearrangement joins TRBV4-1 to TRBJ1-1; possible D gene TRBD1, 6 bases. The CDR3 totals 17 residues. Germline CDR1 is MGHRA and CDR2 is YSYEKL. The V gene lost 2 bases and the J gene lost 6 bases, with 22 bases spanning the gap. CDR3 region: CASSQKQGLSTYSEAFF. The DNA for the CDR3 is TGCGCCAGCAGCCAAAAACAGGGTTTGAGCACTTATTCTGAAGCTTTCTTT.

The gene calls are TRBV27 and TRBJ1-4; unclear D gene. The CDR3 is made up of 13 amino acids. The V gene's germline CDR1 is MNHEY and CDR2 SMNVEV (reference sequence). The V gene lost 5 bases and the J gene lost 4 bases, with 8 bases spanning the gap. CDR3 residues: CASSEHRNEKLFF. The CDR3 region has the DNA TGTGCCAGCAGTGAACATCGTAATGAAAAACTGTTTTTT.

This clonotype was counted once. This chain connects TRBV27 to TRBJ2-3; D is ambiguous. The germline V and J ends were trimmed by 5 bases and 0 bases, with 15 bases remaining between them. The V gene's germline CDR1 is MNHEY and CDR2 SMNVEV (reference sequence). CDR3 length: 16 residues. CDR3 residues: CASSRWGTSSTDTQYF. The CDR3 DNA sequence: TGTGCCAGCAGTAGGTGGGGTACTTCTAGCACAGATACGCAGTATTTT.

The chain combines TRBV5-4 with TRBJ1-2, with D hard to call. The germline V gene encodes CDR1 SGHNT and CDR2 YYREEE (reference sequence). With 4 bases removed from V and 3 bases from J, the gap between germline ends came to 7 bases. The CDR3 totals 12 residues. The CDR3 here is CASSPEDYGYTF. The DNA of the CDR3 is TGTGCCAGCAGCCCGGAGGACTATGGCTACACCTTC. The full variable domain, its missing parts supplied by reference TRBV5-4 and TRBJ1-2, is ETGVTQSPTHLIKTRGQQVTLRCSSQSGHNTVSWYQQALGQGPQFIFQYYREEENGRGNFPPRFSGLQFPNYSSELNVNALELDDSALYLCASSPEDYGYTFGSGTRLTVV.

The V call is TRBV3-1, the J call TRBJ2-7; D is undetermined. Germline lookup yields CDR1 LGHDT and CDR2 YNNKEL (reference sequence). V lost 0 bases to trimming and J lost 2 bases, with 8 bases between them. The CDR3 runs to 14 residues. CDR3 sequence (DNA): TGTGCCAGCAGCCAAGACCTATCTACCTACGAGCAGTACTTC. Its translation: CASSQDLSTYEQYF.

DNA of the CDR3: TGTGCCATCAGTGAGAGTCTAGCGGGATCCTACGAGCAGTACTTC. Translating it yields CAISESLAGSYEQYF. The V call is TRBV10-3, the J call TRBJ2-7; TRBD2 agrees at 9 bases. The CDR3 runs to 15 residues. From germline, CDR1 is ENHRY and CDR2 SYGVKD. Trimming cost V 2 bases and J 1 base; bases outside gene matches: 3.